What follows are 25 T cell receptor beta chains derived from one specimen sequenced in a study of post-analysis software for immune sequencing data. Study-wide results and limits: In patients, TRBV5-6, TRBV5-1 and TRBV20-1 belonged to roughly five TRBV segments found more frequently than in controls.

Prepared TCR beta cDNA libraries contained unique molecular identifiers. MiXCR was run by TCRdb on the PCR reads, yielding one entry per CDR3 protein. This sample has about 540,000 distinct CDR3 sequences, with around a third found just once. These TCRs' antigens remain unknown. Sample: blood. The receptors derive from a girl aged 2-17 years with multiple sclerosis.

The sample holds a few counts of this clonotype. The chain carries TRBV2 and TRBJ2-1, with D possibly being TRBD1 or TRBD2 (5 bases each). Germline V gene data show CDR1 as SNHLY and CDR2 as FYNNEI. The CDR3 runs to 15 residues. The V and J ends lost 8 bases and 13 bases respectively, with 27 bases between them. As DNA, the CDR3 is TGTGCCAGCTCCAGGGACCGTGGCAAAGGAGAGACCCAGTTCTTC. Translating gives CASSRDRGKGETQFF.

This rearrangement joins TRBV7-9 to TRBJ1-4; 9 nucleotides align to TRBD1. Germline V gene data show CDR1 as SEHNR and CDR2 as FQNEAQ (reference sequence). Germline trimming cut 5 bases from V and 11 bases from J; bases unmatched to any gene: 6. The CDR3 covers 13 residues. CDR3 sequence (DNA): TGTGCCAGCAGCCCCCGGACAGGGGATAAACTGTTTTTT. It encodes CASSPRTGDKLFF.

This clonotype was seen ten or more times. The CDR3 here is CASSSQDGGYEQYF. For the CDR3, the DNA is TGTGCCAGCAGCTCCCAGGACGGAGGCTACGAGCAGTACTTC. The V and J genes are TRBV7-6 and TRBJ2-7, with a tentative D call TRBD2 (5 bases). Trimming stripped 4 bases from V and 3 bases from J, with 13 bases between. The CDR3 runs to 14 residues. Germline V gene data show CDR1 as SGHVS and CDR2 as FNYEAQ.

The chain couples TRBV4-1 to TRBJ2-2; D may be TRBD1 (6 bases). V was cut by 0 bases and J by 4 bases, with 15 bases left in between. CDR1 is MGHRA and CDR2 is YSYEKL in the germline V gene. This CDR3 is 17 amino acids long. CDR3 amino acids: CASSQESWSGVTGELFF. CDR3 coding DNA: TGCGCCAGCAGCCAAGAGTCGTGGTCAGGGGTCACCGGGGAGCTGTTTTTT.

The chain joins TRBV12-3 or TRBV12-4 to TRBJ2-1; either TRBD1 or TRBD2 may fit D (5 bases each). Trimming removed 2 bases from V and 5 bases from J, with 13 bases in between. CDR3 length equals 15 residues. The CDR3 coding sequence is TGTGCCAGCAGTTTATCCCGGGACCTAAACAATGAGCAGTTCTTC. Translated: CASSLSRDLNNEQFF.

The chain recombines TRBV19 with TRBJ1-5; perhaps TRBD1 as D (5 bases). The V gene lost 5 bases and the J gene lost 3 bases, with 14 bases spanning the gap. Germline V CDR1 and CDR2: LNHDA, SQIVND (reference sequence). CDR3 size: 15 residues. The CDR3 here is CASSPTRGINQPQHF. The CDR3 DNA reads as TGTGCCAGTAGTCCAACCCGGGGGATCAATCAGCCCCAGCATTTT.

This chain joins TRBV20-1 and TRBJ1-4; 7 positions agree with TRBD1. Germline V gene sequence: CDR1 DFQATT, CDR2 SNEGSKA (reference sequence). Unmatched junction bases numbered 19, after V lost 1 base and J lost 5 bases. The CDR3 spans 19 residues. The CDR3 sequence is CSARVPPRSHQGDNEKLFF. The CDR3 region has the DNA TGCAGTGCTAGAGTCCCCCCCCGGAGTCATCAGGGGGACAATGAAAAACTGTTTTTT.

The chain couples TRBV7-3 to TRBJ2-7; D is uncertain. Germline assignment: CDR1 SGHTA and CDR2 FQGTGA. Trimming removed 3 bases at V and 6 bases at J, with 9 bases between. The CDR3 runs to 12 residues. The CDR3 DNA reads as TGTGCCAGCAGCTTTAAGGCTTCCGAGCAGTACTTC. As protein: CASSFKASEQYF.

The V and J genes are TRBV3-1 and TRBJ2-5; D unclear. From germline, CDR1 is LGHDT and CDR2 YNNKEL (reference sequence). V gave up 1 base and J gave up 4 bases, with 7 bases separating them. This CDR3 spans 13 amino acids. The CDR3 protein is CASSQGYRETQYF. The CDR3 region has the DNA TGTGCCAGCAGCCAAGGTTACAGAGAGACCCAGTACTTC.

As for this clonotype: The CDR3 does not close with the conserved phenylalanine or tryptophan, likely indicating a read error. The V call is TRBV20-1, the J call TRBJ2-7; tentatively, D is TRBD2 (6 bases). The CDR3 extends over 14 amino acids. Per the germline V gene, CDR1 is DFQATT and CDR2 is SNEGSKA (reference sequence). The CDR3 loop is CSTSPGRGTYEQYL. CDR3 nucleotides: TGCAGTACTAGCCCTGGTAGGGGCACCTACGAGCAGTACTTA.

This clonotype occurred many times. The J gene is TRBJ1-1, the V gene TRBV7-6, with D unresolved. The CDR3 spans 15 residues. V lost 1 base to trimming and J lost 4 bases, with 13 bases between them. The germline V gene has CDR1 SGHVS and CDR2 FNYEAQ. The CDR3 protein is CASSLDPSGVTEAFF. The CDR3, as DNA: TGTGCCAGCAGCTTAGACCCCTCCGGGGTCACTGAAGCTTTCTTT.

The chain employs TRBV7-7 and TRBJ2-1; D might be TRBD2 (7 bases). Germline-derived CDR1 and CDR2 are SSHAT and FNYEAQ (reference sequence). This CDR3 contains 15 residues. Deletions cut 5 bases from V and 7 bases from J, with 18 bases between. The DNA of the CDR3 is TGTGCCAGCAGCCTGGGGGGGGGGCTCTCTAATGAGCAGTTCTTC. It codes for CASSLGGGLSNEQFF.

The CDR3 reads CASSQNRANTEAFF. The CDR3 coding sequence is TGTGCCAGCAGCCAAAATAGAGCAAACACTGAAGCTTTCTTT. The V and J genes are TRBV4-2 and TRBJ1-1; unclear D gene. V lost 2 bases and J lost 2, with 9 bases in between. The CDR3 extends over 14 amino acids. From germline, CDR1 is LGHNA and CDR2 YNFKEQ.

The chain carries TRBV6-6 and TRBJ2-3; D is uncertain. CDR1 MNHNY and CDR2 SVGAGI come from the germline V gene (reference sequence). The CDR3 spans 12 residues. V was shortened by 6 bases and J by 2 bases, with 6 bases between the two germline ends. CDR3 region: CASSMNTDTQYF. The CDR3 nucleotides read TGTGCCAGCAGCATGAACACAGATACGCAGTATTTT.

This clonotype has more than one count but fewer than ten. The CDR3 spells CASSLMQGAAGYTF. The CDR3 DNA reads as TGTGCCAGCAGCTTAATGCAGGGGGCTGCTGGCTACACCTTC. This chain connects TRBV7-2 to TRBJ1-2; TRBD1 matches at 8 bases. This CDR3 is 14 amino acids long. V trimming: 2 bases; J trimming: 7 bases; junction bases outside the gene matches: 6. Germline assignment: CDR1 SGHTA and CDR2 FQGNSA.

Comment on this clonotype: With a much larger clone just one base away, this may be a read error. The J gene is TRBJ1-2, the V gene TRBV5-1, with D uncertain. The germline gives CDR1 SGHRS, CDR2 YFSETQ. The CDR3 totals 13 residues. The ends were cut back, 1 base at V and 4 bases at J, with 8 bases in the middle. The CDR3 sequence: CASSLCWPYGYTF. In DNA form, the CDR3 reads TGCGCCAGCAGCTTGTGTTGGCCCTATGGCTACACCTTC.

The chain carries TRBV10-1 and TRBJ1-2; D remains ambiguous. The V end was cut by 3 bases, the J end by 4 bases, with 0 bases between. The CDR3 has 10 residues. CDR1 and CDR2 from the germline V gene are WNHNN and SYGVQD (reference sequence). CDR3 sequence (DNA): TGCGCCAGCAGTGACTATGGCTACACCTTC. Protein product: CASSDYGYTF.

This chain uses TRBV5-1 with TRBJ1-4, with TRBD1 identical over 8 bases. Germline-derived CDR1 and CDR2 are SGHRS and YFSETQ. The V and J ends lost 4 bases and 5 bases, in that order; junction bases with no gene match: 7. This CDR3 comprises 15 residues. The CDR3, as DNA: TGCGCCAGCAGCCCCGGACAGGGTTCGAATGAAAAACTGTTTTTT. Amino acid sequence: CASSPGQGSNEKLFF.

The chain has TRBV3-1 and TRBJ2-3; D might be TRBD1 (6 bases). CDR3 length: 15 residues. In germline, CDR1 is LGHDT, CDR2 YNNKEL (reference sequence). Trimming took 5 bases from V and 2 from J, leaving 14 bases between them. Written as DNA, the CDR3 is TGTGCCAGCAGCTCAAACAGGGACCTCACAGATACGCAGTATTTT. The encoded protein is CASSSNRDLTDTQYF.

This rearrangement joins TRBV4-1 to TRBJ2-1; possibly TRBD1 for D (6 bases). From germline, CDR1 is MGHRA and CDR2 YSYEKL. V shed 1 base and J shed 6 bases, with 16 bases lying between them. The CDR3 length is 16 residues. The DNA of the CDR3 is TGCGCCAGCAGCCAAGTCGGCAGGGGAATACGCAATGAGCAGTTCTTC. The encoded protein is CASSQVGRGIRNEQFF.

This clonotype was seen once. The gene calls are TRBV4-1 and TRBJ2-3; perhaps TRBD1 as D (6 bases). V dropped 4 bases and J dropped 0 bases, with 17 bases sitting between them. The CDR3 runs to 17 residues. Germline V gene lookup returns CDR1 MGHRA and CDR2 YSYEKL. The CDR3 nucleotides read TGCGCCAGCAGCCCTCAACCAGGGGCCCCTAGCACAGATACGCAGTATTTT. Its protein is CASSPQPGAPSTDTQYF.

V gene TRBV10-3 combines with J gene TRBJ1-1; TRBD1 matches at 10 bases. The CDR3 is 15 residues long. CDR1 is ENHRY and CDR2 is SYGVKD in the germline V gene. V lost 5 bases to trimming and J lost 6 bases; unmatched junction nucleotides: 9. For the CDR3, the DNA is TGTGCCATCAGTCACACGGGACAGGGGTCCCCTGAAGCTTTCTTT. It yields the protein CAISHTGQGSPEAFF.

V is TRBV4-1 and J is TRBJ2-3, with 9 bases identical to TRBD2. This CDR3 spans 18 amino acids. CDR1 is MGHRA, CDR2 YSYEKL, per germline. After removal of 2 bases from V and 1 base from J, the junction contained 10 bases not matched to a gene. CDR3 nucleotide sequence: TGCGCCAGCAGCCAACAGATAGCGGGGGTACGGGGCACAGATACGCAGTATTTT. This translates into CASSQQIAGVRGTDTQYF.

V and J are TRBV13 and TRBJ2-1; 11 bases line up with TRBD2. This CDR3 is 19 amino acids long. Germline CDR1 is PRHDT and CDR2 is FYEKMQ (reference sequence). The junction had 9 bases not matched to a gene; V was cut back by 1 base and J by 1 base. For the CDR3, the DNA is TGTGCCAGCAGCTTAGAGTCCTCTAGCGGGGGGCTGTCCTACAATGAGCAGTTCTTC. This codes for CASSLESSSGGLSYNEQFF.

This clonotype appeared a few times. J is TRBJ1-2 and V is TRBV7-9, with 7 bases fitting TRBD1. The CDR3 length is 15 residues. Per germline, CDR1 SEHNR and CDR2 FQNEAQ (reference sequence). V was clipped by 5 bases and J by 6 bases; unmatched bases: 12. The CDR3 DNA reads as TGTGCCAGCAGCCCTCCCTCAACCGGGACAGATGGCTACACCTTC. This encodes CASSPPSTGTDGYTF.